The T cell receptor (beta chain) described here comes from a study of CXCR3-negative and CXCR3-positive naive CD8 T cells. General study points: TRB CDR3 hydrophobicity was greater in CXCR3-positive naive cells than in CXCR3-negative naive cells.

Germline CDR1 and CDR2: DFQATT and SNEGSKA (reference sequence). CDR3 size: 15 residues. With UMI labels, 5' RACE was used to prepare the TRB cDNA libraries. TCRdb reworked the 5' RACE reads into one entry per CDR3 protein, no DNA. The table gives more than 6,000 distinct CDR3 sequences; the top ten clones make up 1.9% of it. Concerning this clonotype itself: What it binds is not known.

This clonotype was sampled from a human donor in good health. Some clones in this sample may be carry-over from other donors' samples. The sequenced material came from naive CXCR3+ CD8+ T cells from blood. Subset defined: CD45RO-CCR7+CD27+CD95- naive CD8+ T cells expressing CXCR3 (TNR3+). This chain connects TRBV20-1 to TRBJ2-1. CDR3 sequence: CSARDTRLQYNEQFF.